The text below deals with one T cell receptor beta chain. One junction end disagrees with the germline gene, perhaps due to a read error. These data belong to a study of blood T cell repertoires in COVID-19. Study as a whole: Donors in the United States, Italy and Spain gave samples during acute or convalescent COVID-19.

Sequencing was performed with immunoSEQ multiplex PCR; in TCRdb, only in-frame clones are kept and a portion is missing. The table includes over 200,000 clones, 90% detected once. Sequenced input: peripheral blood. This receptor was obtained from a man between 25 and 39 years old with COVID-19, enrolled during active disease.

Here the CDR3 DNA reads TGTGCCAGCAGCGTAGCCAGACAGGGGGCGGGAAGCTATGGCTACACCTTC. Amino acids: CASSVARQGAGSYGYTF. V gene TRBV7-2 combines with J gene TRBJ1-2, with 10 bases that match TRBD1. Germline values: CDR1 SGHTA, CDR2 FQGNSA. This CDR3 is built from 17 residues.